This is a list of T cell receptor beta chains from one sample in a study of HIV-infected patients and healthy controls. Each CDR3 protein gets one entry after TCRdb re-called the 5' RACE reads with MiXCR. Of approximately 8,600 distinct CDR3 sequences listed, 8.5% to 9% are singletons. Here the sequenced sample was blood, taken during antiretroviral therapy. These receptors were collected from an adult with HIV infection. Each CDR3 is given with its conserved first and last residue. The D gene is left open where the match is weak. Some rows mark clone size as missing; the rest say once, few, many or name a class of expanded clone.

TRBD1,TRBV10-2,TRBJ1-6,.,TGCGCCAGCAGGGGACAGGATAATTCACCCCTCCACTTT,CASRGQDNSPLHF
TRBD2,TRBV20-1,TRBJ2-1,many,TGCAGTGCTAGAGTACTGGAGACTAGCGGGGGCAATGAGCAGTTCTTC,CSARVLETSGGNEQFF
.,TRBV6-6,TRBJ2-2,medium-sized,TGTGCCAGCAGTTACATAACTTATCGGAATCTGAACACCGGGGAGCTGTTTTTT,CASSYITYRNLNTGELFF
.,TRBV25-1,TRBJ2-3,many,TGTGCCAGCAGTGGATCGGCAGGGTACGCAGATACGCAGTATTTT,CASSGSAGYADTQYF
.,TRBV6-2/TRBV6-3,TRBJ1-2,many,TGTGCCAGCAGAGAAACAGGGCTTGGCTACACCTTC,CASRETGLGYTF
TRBD2,TRBV5-1,TRBJ2-2,many,TGCGCCAGCAGCTTTCCAGCGGGAGACGACACCGGGGAGCTGTTTTTT,CASSFPAGDDTGELFF
.,TRBV20-1,TRBJ1-5,many,TGCAGTGCTTCAGGGACTAGCAATCAGCCCCAGCATTTT,CSASGTSNQPQHF
TRBD2,TRBV18,TRBJ2-1,medium-sized,TGTGCCAGCTCACCCAGTTTAGCGGGAGTTTTTAATGAGCAGTTCTTC,CASSPSLAGVFNEQFF
TRBD2,TRBV7-2,TRBJ2-4,medium-sized,TGTGCCAGCAGCTCGGGGGGACCGACTAGATCCAAAAACATTCAGTACTTC,CASSSGGPTRSKNIQYF
TRBD1,TRBV13,TRBJ1-1,once,TGTGCCAGCAGCTTCGGGACAGGGTGGACTGAAGCTTTCTTT,CASSFGTGWTEAFF
.,TRBV21-1,TRBJ1-6,few,TGTGCCAGCAGCAAAGTGCAGGGACCCATGGCCCTCCACTTT,CASSKVQGPMALHF
.,TRBV29-1,TRBJ1-2,many,TGCAGCGTTGAATTTAACAGGGTGCGTGGCTACACCTTC,CSVEFNRVRGYTF
.,TRBV28,TRBJ1-1,medium-sized,TGTGCCAGCAGGTACATGGCTGAAGCTTTCTTT,CASRYMAEAFF
.,TRBV4-1,TRBJ2-6,medium-sized,TGCGCCAGCAGCCAAGATCCCGGGACCCCCAAAAAGGGTGGGGCCAACGTCCTGACTTTC,CASSQDPGTPKKGGANVLTF
.,TRBV30,TRBJ2-3,.,TGTGCCTGGAGGACCCACCAGAGCACAGATACGCAGTATTTT,CAWRTHQSTDTQYF
TRBD2,TRBV6-2/TRBV6-3,TRBJ2-7,medium-sized,TGTGCCAGCAGTTACGGGACTAGCGGCTCCTACGAGCAGTACTTC,CASSYGTSGSYEQYF
.,TRBV6-1,TRBJ1-5,medium-sized,TGTGCCAGCAGTGACCCGACGACAGCTAGCAATCAGCCCCAGCATTTT,CASSDPTTASNQPQHF
TRBD1,TRBV7-9,TRBJ1-4,few,TGTGCCAGCAGCTTAACAGGGGGAAGAACTAATGAAAAACTGTTTTTT,CASSLTGGRTNEKLFF
.,TRBV13,TRBJ2-6,once,TGTGCCAGCAGCATTGACAGACGCTCTGGGGCCAACGTCCTGACTTTC,CASSIDRRSGANVLTF
.,TRBV29-1,TRBJ1-1,many,TGCAGCGTGCAGGGCCTCAGGAACACTGAAGCTTTCTTT,CSVQGLRNTEAFF
TRBD2,TRBV3-1,TRBJ2-3,many,TGTGCCAGCAGCCACGTAAGGACTAGCGCGGAATCAGATACGCAGTATTTT,CASSHVRTSAESDTQYF
TRBD2,TRBV2,TRBJ2-3,medium-sized,TGTGCCAGCAGTGTTAGTTCAGCGGGGGGGCCCGGAGATACGCAGTATTTT,CASSVSSAGGPGDTQYF
.,TRBV7-9,TRBJ2-1,.,TGTGCCAGCAGCTTAGCCGGGGGCGGAATAGCACATGAGCAGTTCTTC,CASSLAGGGIAHEQFF
.,TRBV5-4,TRBJ2-1,.,TGTGCCAGCAGCTTGGATGGACTTCCGCTCCCCTCCTACAATGAGCAGTTCTTC,CASSLDGLPLPSYNEQFF
.,TRBV3-1,TRBJ1-5,many,TGTGCCAGCAGCCCAGGGGTAATAGGCCAGCCCCAGCATTTT,CASSPGVIGQPQHF
.,TRBV18,TRBJ2-1,.,TGTGCCAGCTCCGCTCTAGGGGGTCGGAATGAGCAGTTCTTC,CASSALGGRNEQFF
.,TRBV5-1,TRBJ2-5,.,TGCGCCAGCAGCGGCGGACGTGGGCAGTCAGAGACCCAGTACTTC,CASSGGRGQSETQYF
TRBD1,TRBV6-1,TRBJ1-1,few,TGTGCCAGCAGTGAAGTTCCGTCTTTTCTCGGACAGGGGGGGAGTGAAGCTTTCTTT,CASSEVPSFLGQGGSEAFF
.,TRBV6-2/TRBV6-3,TRBJ1-1,many,TGTGCCAGCAGTCCAGGGATAAACACTGAAGCTTTCTTT,CASSPGINTEAFF
.,TRBV20-1,TRBJ2-2,many,TGCAGTGCTAGAGAGGAAGCGGTCGGGGAGCTGTTTTTT,CSAREEAVGELFF
.,TRBV6-6,TRBJ1-2,medium-sized,TGTGCCAGCAGTATAAAGAATGACAACTATGGCTACACCTTC,CASSIKNDNYGYTF
TRBD2,TRBV19,TRBJ2-1,medium-sized,TGTGCCAGTAGTATCTACGCGGGAGGATCCTACAATGAGCAGTTCTTC,CASSIYAGGSYNEQFF
.,TRBV5-6,TRBJ1-3,few,TGTGCCAGCAGCCTGACCGGCGCGGGAAACACCATATATTTT,CASSLTGAGNTIYF
.,TRBV5-1,TRBJ1-3,medium-sized,TGCGCCAGCAGCTTGGTGGGGGGTGCTAATGGAAACACCATATATTTT,CASSLVGGANGNTIYF
.,TRBV5-6,TRBJ1-1,many,TGTGCCAGCAGCTTGGGACTGAACACTGAAGCTTTCTTT,CASSLGLNTEAFF
.,TRBV3-1,TRBJ2-1,once,TGTGCCAGCAGCCGAGCCCCTAGCGAGGAGCAGTTCTTC,CASSRAPSEEQFF
TRBD1,TRBV20-1,TRBJ1-6,medium-sized,TGCAGTGCAACGGACAGGGGACGCTCCTATAATTCACCCCTCCACTTT,CSATDRGRSYNSPLHF
TRBD1,TRBV29-1,TRBJ1-3,many,TGCAGCGTGGATGACAGGGGTGGAAACACCATATATTTT,CSVDDRGGNTIYF
.,TRBV24-1,TRBJ2-6,many,TGTGCCACCAGTGACTCCGGGCTAAACTCTGGGGCCAACGTCCTGACTTTC,CATSDSGLNSGANVLTF
.,TRBV4-1,TRBJ2-3,many,TGCGCCAGCAGCCAAAGGACCCAGGGAGCAGATACGCAGTATTTT,CASSQRTQGADTQYF
.,TRBV14,TRBJ2-6,many,TGTGCCAGCAGTGGGCCTGGGGCCAACGTCCTGACTTTC,CASSGPGANVLTF
TRBD2,TRBV7-9,TRBJ2-4,many,TGTGCCAGCAGCTTACGGATTACTAGCGGGGGGTCCACTCAGTACTTC,CASSLRITSGGSTQYF
.,TRBV20-1,TRBJ2-3,many,TGCAGTGCTAGTGACGGCTTCACAGATACGCAGTATTTT,CSASDGFTDTQYF
TRBD1,TRBV15,TRBJ1-1,many,TGTGCCACCAGCAGCGGTGCAGTTACAGGGGGCCTGTCGCACATGAACACTGAAGCTTTCTTT,CATSSGAVTGGLSHMNTEAFF
.,TRBV5-6,TRBJ1-2,.,TGTGCCAGCAGCTTGGTGTCCTCTTATGGCTACACCTTC,CASSLVSSYGYTF
.,TRBV5-1,TRBJ2-3,medium-sized,TGCGCCAGCAGCTTGGTCGATGCACGAGATACGCAGTATTTT,CASSLVDARDTQYF